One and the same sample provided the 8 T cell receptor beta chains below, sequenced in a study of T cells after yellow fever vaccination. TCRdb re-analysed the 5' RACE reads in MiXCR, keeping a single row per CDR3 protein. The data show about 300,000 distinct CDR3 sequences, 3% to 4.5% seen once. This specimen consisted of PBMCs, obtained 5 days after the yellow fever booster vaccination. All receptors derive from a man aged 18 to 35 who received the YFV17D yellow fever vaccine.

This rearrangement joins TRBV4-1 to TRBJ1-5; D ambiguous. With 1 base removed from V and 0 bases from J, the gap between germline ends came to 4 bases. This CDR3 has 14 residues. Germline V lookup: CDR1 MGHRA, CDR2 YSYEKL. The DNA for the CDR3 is TGCGCCAGCAGCCAAGTCGCTAGCAATCAGCCCCAGCATTTT. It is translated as CASSQVASNQPQHF.

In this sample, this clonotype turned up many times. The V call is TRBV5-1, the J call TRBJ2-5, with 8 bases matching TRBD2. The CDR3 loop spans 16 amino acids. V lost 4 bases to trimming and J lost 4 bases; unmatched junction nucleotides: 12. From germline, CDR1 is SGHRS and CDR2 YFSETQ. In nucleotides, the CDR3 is TGCGCCAGCAGCCGGGAGTACGTGGCGGGGGGAGAGACCCAGTACTTC. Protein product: CASSREYVAGGETQYF.

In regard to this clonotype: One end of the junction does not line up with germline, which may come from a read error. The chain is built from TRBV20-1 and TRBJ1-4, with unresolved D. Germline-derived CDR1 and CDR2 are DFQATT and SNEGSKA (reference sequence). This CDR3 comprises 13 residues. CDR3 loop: CSARGSNHEKLFF. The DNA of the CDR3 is TGCAGTGCGAGAGGTTCCAATCATGAAAAACTGTTTTTT.

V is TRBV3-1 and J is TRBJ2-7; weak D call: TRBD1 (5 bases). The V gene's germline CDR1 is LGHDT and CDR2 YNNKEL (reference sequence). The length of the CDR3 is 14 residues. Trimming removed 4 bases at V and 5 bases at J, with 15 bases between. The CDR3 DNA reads TGTGCCAGCAGCCCCTGGGGCCTAGTCCACGAGCAGTACGTC. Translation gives CASSPWGLVHEQYV.

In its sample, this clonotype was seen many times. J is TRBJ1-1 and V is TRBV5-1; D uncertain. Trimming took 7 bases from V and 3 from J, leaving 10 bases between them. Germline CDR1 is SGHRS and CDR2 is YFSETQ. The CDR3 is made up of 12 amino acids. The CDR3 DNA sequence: TGCGCCAGCCGGGCAGACTACACTGAAGCTTTCTTT. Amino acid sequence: CASRADYTEAFF.

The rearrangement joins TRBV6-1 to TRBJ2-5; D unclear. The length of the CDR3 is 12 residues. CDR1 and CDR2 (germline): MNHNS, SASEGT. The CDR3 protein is CEEGPSGETQYF. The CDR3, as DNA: TGTGAGGAAGGCCCCAGTGGGGAGACCCAGTACTTC.

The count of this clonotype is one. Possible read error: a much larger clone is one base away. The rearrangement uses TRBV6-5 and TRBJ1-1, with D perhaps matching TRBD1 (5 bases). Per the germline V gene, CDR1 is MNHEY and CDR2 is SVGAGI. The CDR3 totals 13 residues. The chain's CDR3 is CASSYDGATEALF. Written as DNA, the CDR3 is TGTGCCAGCAGTTACGACGGGGCCACTGAAGCTCTCTTT.

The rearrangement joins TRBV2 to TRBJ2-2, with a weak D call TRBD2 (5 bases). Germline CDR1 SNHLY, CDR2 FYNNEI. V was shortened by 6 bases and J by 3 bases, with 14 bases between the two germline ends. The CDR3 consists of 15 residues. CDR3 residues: CASRSLPGYTGELFF. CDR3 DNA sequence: TGTGCCAGCAGAAGCTTACCGGGGTACACCGGGGAGCTGTTTTTT.